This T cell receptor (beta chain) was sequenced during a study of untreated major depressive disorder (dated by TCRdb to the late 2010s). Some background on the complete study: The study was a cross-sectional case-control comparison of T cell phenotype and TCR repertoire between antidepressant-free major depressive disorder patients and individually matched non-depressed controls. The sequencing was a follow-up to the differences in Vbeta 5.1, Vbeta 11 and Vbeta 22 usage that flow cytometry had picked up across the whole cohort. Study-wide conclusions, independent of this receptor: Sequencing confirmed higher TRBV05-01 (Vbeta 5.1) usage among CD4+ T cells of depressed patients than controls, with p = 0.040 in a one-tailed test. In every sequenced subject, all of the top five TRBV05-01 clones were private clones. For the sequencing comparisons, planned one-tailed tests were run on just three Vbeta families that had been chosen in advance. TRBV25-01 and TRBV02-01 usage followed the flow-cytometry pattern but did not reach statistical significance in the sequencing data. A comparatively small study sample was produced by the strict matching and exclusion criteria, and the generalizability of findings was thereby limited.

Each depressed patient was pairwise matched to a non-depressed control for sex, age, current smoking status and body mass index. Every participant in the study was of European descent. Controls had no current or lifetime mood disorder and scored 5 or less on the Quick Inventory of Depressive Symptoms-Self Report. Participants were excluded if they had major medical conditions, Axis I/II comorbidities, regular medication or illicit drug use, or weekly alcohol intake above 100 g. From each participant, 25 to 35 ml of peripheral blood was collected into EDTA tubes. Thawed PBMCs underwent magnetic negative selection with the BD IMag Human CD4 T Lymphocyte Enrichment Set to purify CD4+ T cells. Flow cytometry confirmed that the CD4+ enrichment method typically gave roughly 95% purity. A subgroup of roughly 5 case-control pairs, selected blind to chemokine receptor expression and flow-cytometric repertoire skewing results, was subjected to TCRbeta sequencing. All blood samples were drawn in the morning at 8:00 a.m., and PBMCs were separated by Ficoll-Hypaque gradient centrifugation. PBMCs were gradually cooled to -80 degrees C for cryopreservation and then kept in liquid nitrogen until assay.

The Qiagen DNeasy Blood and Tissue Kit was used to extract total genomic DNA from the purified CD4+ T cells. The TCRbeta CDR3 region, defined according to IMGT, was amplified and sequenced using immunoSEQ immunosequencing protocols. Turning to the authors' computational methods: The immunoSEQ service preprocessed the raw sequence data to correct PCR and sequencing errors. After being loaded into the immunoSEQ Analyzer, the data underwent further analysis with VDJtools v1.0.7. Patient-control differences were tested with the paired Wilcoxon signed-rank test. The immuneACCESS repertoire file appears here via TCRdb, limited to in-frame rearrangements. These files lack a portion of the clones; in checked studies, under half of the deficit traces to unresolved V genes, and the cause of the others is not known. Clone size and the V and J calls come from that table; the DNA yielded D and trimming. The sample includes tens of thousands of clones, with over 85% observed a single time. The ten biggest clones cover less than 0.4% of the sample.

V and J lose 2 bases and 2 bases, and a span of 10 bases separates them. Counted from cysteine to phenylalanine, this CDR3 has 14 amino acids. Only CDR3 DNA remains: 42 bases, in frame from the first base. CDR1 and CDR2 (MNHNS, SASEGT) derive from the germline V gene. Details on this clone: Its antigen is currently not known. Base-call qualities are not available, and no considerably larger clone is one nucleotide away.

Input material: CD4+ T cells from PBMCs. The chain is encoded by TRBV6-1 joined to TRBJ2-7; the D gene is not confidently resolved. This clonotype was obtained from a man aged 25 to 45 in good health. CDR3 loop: CASSESGKTYEQYF. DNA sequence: TGTGCCAGCAGTGAATCAGGCAAAACCTACGAGCAGTACTTC.